Listed below are T cell receptor beta chains from one sample, sequenced in a study of ipilimumab plus nivolumab after autologous stem cell transplantation. The assay was immunoSEQ multiplex PCR, and TCRdb's table has in-frame clones only and misses some. The table records about 40,000 clones, around 93% of them present only once. Sequencing was performed on PBMCs, taken in a trial of ipilimumab plus nivolumab as post-transplant consolidation. The receptors here all came from a male donor with multiple myeloma. Both conserved end residues are part of each CDR3. D genes are given only for firm matches. Clone sizes are given selectively: once, few, many, or a class where the clone is expanded.

TRBJ1-4 - - TRBV5-8 CASSPKDGSTNEKLFF TGTGCCAGCAGCCCCAAGGACGGATCAACTAATGAAAAACTGTTTTTT
TRBJ1-2 - once TRBV7-9 CASSYRPSNYGYTF TGTGCCAGCAGCTACAGACCCTCTAACTATGGCTACACCTTC
TRBJ2-2 - - TRBV28 CASSLVQTNTGELFF TGTGCCAGCAGCCTCGTACAGACGAACACCGGGGAGCTGTTTTTT
TRBJ2-3 TRBD2 once TRBV7-3 CASSQAGGRTDTQYF TGTGCCAGCAGCCAAGCGGGAGGGCGCACAGATACGCAGTATTTT
TRBJ2-5 - - TRBV29-1 CSVDGERRGRGSGQYF TGCAGCGTTGATGGTGAACGGAGGGGTCGAGGTTCGGGTCAGTACTTC
TRBJ2-5 - - TRBV7-2 CASSLAQLLETQYF TGTGCCAGCAGCTTAGCGCAGCTTCTGGAGACCCAGTACTTC
TRBJ1-2 - - TRBV7-2 CASTTVGGYGYTF TGTGCCAGCACCACAGTAGGTGGGTATGGCTACACCTTC
TRBJ2-2 - - TRBV5-1 CASSLVSGEAGELFF TGCGCCAGCAGCTTGGTTTCAGGGGAGGCAGGGGAGCTGTTTTTT
TRBJ1-1 - - TRBV15 CATSREGNTEAFF TGTGCCACCAGCAGAGAGGGAAACACTGAAGCTTTCTTT
TRBJ2-7 TRBD2 - TRBV4-2 CASSQVWTSEPYEQYF TGTGCCAGCAGCCAAGTCTGGACTAGCGAACCCTACGAGCAGTACTTC
TRBJ1-1 TRBD1 once TRBV28 CASSFSDRENTEAFF TGTGCCAGCAGTTTTTCCGACAGGGAGAACACTGAAGCTTTCTTT
TRBJ1-1 TRBD1 - TRBV5-1 CASSADRGFSEAFF TGCGCCAGCAGCGCGGACAGGGGTTTCTCTGAAGCTTTCTTT
TRBJ1-1 - - TRBV5-1 CASTLGGSTWTEAFF TGCGCCAGCACCCTCGGGGGGAGTACGTGGACTGAAGCTTTCTTT
TRBJ2-2 - - TRBV6-6 CASSETGTGELFF TGTGCCAGCAGTGAGACAGGCACCGGGGAGCTGTTTTTT
TRBJ2-2 TRBD1 - TRBV5-1 CASGTGGTGELFF TGCGCCAGCGGGACAGGGGGGACCGGGGAGCTGTTTTTT
TRBJ1-1 - - TRBV19 CASSIKGTQNTEAFF TGTGCCAGTAGTATAAAAGGGACACAAAACACTGAAGCTTTCTTT
TRBJ2-5 - once TRBV29-1 CSIAGRETQYF TGCAGCATAGCTGGTCGGGAGACCCAGTACTTC
TRBJ2-1 TRBD2 - TRBV7-2 CASSLVPSGGVSDEQFF TGTGCCAGCAGCTTAGTCCCTAGCGGGGGTGTCAGCGATGAGCAGTTCTTC
TRBJ1-3 - - TRBV5-1 CASSLPDSGNTIYF TGCGCCAGCAGCTTACCCGACTCTGGAAACACCATATATTTT
TRBJ1-5 TRBD1 once TRBV10-3 CAISEGQGLEPQHF TGTGCCATCAGTGAAGGACAGGGGCTGGAGCCCCAGCATTTT
TRBJ1-3 - - TRBV6-5 CASSYSRGDGNTIYF TGTGCCAGCAGTTACTCGAGGGGGGATGGAAACACCATATATTTT
TRBJ2-2 TRBD2 - TRBV4-2 CASSQELAGGPHANTGELFF TGTGCCAGCAGCCAGGAACTAGCGGGAGGGCCTCATGCGAACACCGGGGAGCTGTTTTTT
TRBJ2-3 - - TRBV21-1 CASAQGTPGHTQYF TGTGCCAGCGCTCAGGGGACGCCCGGCCATACGCAGTATTTT
TRBJ2-7 TRBD2 - TRBV27 CASSWSGGSVSYEQYF TGTGCCAGCAGTTGGTCGGGCGGGAGCGTCTCCTACGAGCAGTACTTC
TRBJ1-1 TRBD1 - TRBV5-4 CASSPGQGLTAFF TGTGCCAGCAGCCCGGGACAGGGGTTGACAGCTTTCTTT
TRBJ1-1 - - TRBV7-9 CASSLSKGQRTEAFF TGTGCCAGCAGCTTAAGTAAAGGACAGAGGACTGAAGCTTTCTTT
TRBJ2-1 TRBD2 - TRBV28 CASSGLAAYNEQFF TGTGCCAGCAGTGGACTAGCGGCCTACAATGAGCAGTTCTTC
TRBJ1-6 - - TRBV25-1 CASRIAYNSPLHF TGTGCCAGCCGGATAGCCTATAATTCACCCCTCCACTTT
TRBJ2-1 - - TRBV9 CASSPRSSYNEQFF TGTGCCAGCAGCCCCCGGAGCTCTTACAATGAGCAGTTCTTC
TRBJ2-2 TRBD1 once TRBV15 CATSSDRGSPLTGELFF TGTGCCACCAGCAGCGACAGGGGTAGCCCCCTCACCGGGGAGCTGTTTTTT
TRBJ2-2 - - TRBV6-5 CASSYSVVTGELFF TGTGCCAGCAGTTACTCGGTGGTAACCGGGGAGCTGTTTTTT
TRBJ2-5 - - TRBV18 CASSRQLQETQYF TGTGCCAGCTCCAGACAGTTACAAGAGACCCAGTACTTC
TRBJ1-5 TRBD1 - TRBV7-2 CASSLGLGTDQPQHF TGTGCCAGCAGCTTAGGACTCGGGACAGATCAGCCCCAGCATTTT
TRBJ2-3 TRBD2 - TRBV9 CASSPPAGDPDTQYF TGTGCCAGCAGCCCTCCAGCGGGAGACCCCGATACGCAGTATTTT
TRBJ2-7 - - TRBV10-3 CAISESGKGRSEQYF TGTGCCATCAGTGAGTCTGGGAAAGGGAGGTCCGAGCAGTACTTC
TRBJ2-7 - - TRBV7-3 CASSLTWLYEQYF TGTGCCAGCAGCTTGACGTGGCTCTACGAGCAGTACTTC
TRBJ2-6 - - TRBV28 CASSLKFRVLGANVLTF TGTGCCAGCAGTTTAAAATTTAGGGTACTCGGGGCCAACGTCCTGACTTTC
TRBJ2-1 TRBD1 - TRBV10-3 CAISEETGDNEQFF TGTGCCATCAGTGAGGAGACAGGGGACAATGAGCAGTTCTTC
TRBJ2-1 - - TRBV6-1 CASSEVWGIHNEQFF TGTGCCAGCAGTGAAGTCTGGGGTATCCACAATGAGCAGTTCTTC
TRBJ2-7 TRBD1 medium-sized TRBV6-6 CASSYQGTAGVEQYF TGTGCCAGCAGTTACCAAGGGACAGCTGGAGTGGAGCAGTACTTC
TRBJ2-7 - - TRBV5-1 CASSVDPSSYEQYF TGCGCCAGCAGCGTCGACCCAAGCTCCTACGAGCAGTACTTC
TRBJ2-2 - - TRBV9 CASRGLNSGTGELFF TGTGCCAGCAGAGGACTCAACTCGGGCACCGGGGAGCTGTTTTTT